The present TCR beta chain was sequenced within a study of blood T cells in healthy people across ages (dated by TCRdb to about 2015). Notes on the research overall: Template switching captured roughly one uniquely barcoded TCR beta cDNA molecule per two T cells in model experiments. To track age-related changes in TCR beta repertoire diversity, the study relied on deep sequencing normalized with unique cDNA molecular identifiers. For two donors (one aged 18 to 29 and one aged 80 or older), the study analyzed two additional independent replicas of 1 million unique cDNA reads from the same blood draw. Donors were grouped into four age groups: young (average roughly 15 years), middle-aged (about 40), aged (around 60) and long-lived (just over 80). Study-wide findings and limitations: Total diversity estimates from one million sequenced T cells were considered lower bounds and underestimates. Bulk unsorted PBMC profiling prevented conclusive comparison of naive and antigen-experienced compartments. Because donor CMV infection status was unknown, age-related changes in expanded clonotypes were potentially confounded. Observed TCR beta diversity per million T cells fell roughly linearly with age, and a significant reduction was already apparent by age around 40. There was a strong correlation between observed TCR beta diversity and the percentage of naive T cells measured by flow cytometry. Compared with the aged group, more naive CD4+ T cells, fewer expanded clones and increased TCR diversity were shown by the long-lived group, suggesting age selection.

Turning to this clonotype: The antigen it binds to is not known. No base quality information exists; no much larger clone differs at one position.

Systemically healthy Caucasian individuals from Russia, 39 in total and aged roughly 6 to 100 years, were included as donors. Around 9.7 milliliters of peripheral blood were collected from each donor into EDTA-treated Vacutainer tubes. Ficoll-Paque density-gradient centrifugation was used to isolate PBMCs, with at least 6.5 million obtained per sample. Trizol reagent was used to extract total RNA from the PBMCs, yielding at least 6 micrograms per sample. For every donor, an aliquot of PBMCs went through flow cytometry to measure the percentages of naive CD45RAhigh/CD27high T cells. The library was prepared using 5' RACE. The instrument was an Illumina HiSeq 2500. A second roughly 7 to 11 cycle PCR used a sample-barcoded 5' primer and a J-beta primer mix. Each TCR beta cDNA molecule received a unique molecular identifier from a template-switch 5' adaptor carrying 12 random nucleotides. At least 2.5 million CDR3-containing paired-end reads were obtained from each sample. The Mint cDNA synthesis kit, primed by a TRBC-specific oligonucleotide, was used to synthesize first-strand cDNA from all RNA. All cDNA was treated with uracil-DNA glycosylase and then went through a first 18-cycle PCR with the universal primers M1SS and BC2_uni_R. In the source study's methods: For normalization, 1 million high-quality reads, each with a distinct molecular identifier, were randomly selected from each sample. Reads sharing molecular identifiers were discarded rather than binned into consensus sequences. MiTCR, set to a Q25 quality threshold and the strictest error-elimination algorithm, was used for CDR3 identification, clonotype clustering and error correction. A nonparametric unseen species model using Euler transformation provided a lower-bound estimate of total TCR beta diversity. TCRdb itself trimmed the public reads at Q25 with fastp, ran MiXCR and retained productive beta chains. Every entry covers one CDR3 protein and lists the most common genes and DNA from its rows. The authors' filters were not applied to this entry. In this sample the table shows about 720,000 distinct CDR3 sequences, approximately 25% of which occur a single time. The ten largest clones add up to under 4.5% of the sample.

The CDR3 covers 13 residues, taking in both the cysteine and the phenylalanine. The DNA shown is the 39-base CDR3, in frame from base 1. CDR1 MNHEY and CDR2 SMNVEV are derived from the germline V gene (reference sequence). V is clipped by 4 bases and J by 10 bases, and the sequence between their germline boundaries is 11 bases long. These records were also assigned to another study, of T cells of mothers and their children. The second paper states: Donors were nine systemically healthy Caucasian individuals: three mothers and their six children. cDNA synthesis used all of the extracted RNA, with around 1.5 ug of RNA in each 15 ul reaction. In the second PCR, the M1S primer introduced both the sample barcodes and 2-4 random nucleotides. Over 9.5 million TCR beta CDR3 reads were obtained for each mother, and approximately 3.2 million reads were obtained for each child. Thymic selection shapes the output of TCR recombination in a similar way in related and unrelated pairs, and inherited differences have a minor effect. Related mother-child pairs always showed normalized repertoire overlap that was slightly higher than in unrelated mother-child pairs, though the difference was never significant. With a sensitivity of approximately 100 clones per million clonotypes, no persistent microchimeric T cell clones were detected. To look for features that set related mother-child pairs apart from unrelated individuals, the researchers ran deep NGS to compare the TCR beta repertoires of mothers and children. On average, the children were about 12 +/- 4 years old, while the mothers were approximately 40 +/- 4 years old. After adapter ligation with NEBNext reagents, the libraries were sequenced on Illumina HiSeq 2000 with 100+100 nt paired-end reads. To prevent cross-contamination, the mother and child libraries were prepared a month apart and were sequenced in separate runs. Each donor had between roughly 500,000 and 2,200,000 distinct TCR beta clonotypes identified. Naive TCR beta clonotypes were estimated from low-frequency clonotypes matched to each donor's FACS-determined naive share, without sorting.

This sequence originates from a boy aged 10-17 years in good health. The specimen sequenced was blood. The chain is made from TRBV27 and TRBJ1-6; the D gene cannot be resolved reliably. Read as DNA, the sequence is TGTGCCAGCAGTTCTAGGTCCGGCTCACCCCTCCACTTT. It translates to CASSSRSGSPLHF.